This TCR beta chain was obtained from a study of cytomegalovirus exposure and HLA in healthy donors. Study summary: Unique TCR beta sequences numbering approximately 120 million came from approximately 180 million T cells in an earlier analysis. HLA-typed donors were the source of around 87 million unique TCRs, which an early data release held.

As regards this clone: Its antigen is not identified.

13 Jbeta primers and 60 Vbeta primers were used for the PCR. Assay used: immunoSEQ multiplex PCR; TCRdb lists only in-frame clones, some missing. The sample contains around 120,000 clones, over 65% of which appear only once. Study findings and constraints: Presence/absence analyses assumed roughly uniform sequencing depth across donors, which may not hold. Among immune exposure information, only CMV serostatus was available.

With 0 bases clipped from V and 6 bases from J, the junction kept 10 bases outside the gene matches. Germline CDR1 SGHRS, CDR2 YFSETQ. The CDR3 has 17 amino acids. This receptor was taken from a man between 18 and 29 years old in good health and CMV-seronegative. Sequences were obtained from PBMCs. The chain uses TRBV5-1 and TRBJ2-3, with 10 bases matching TRBD2. The DNA for the CDR3 is TGCGCCAGCAGCTTGGGGGCATCAGCGGGGGGGCTCGATACGCAGTATTTT. It translates to CASSLGASAGGLDTQYF.